These 7 T cell receptor beta chains were sequenced from one sample in a study of Ad26.COV2.S vaccination and SARS-CoV-2 variants. Clones were read by immunoSEQ multiplex PCR, and TCRdb kept only the in-frame ones, dropping some. Of 410,000 or so clones detected, roughly 90% appear once; the ten largest clones hold over 9%. Treatment noted: 15 to 20 received Ad26.COV2.S at low or high dose, single or two shots; roughly 5 received placebo; per-sample allocation not given. Day 63 after the first vaccine or placebo injection was the time point for sampling. Source: peripheral blood, taken in a trial of Ad26.COV2.S vaccine versus placebo. Receptors originate from a person between 18 and 65 years old who received the Ad26.COV2.S COVID-19 vaccine or a placebo.

The CDR3 region is CASTPRGTDYGYTF. The DNA of the CDR3 is TGTGCCAGCACCCCGAGAGGGACGGACTATGGCTACACCTTC. This sequence joins TRBV6-4 and TRBJ1-2; weak D call: TRBD1 (5 bases). V lost 7 bases, J lost 3 bases, and 15 bases lay in between. Germline values: CDR1 MRHNA, CDR2 SNTAGT. This CDR3 spans 14 amino acids.

The chain links TRBV7-9 to TRBJ2-3; 7 positions agree with TRBD2. Trimming took 3 bases from V and 4 from J; bases not matched to a gene: 10. CDR3 length equals 16 residues. Looked up from germline, CDR1 is SEHNR and CDR2 is FQNEAQ (reference sequence). CDR3 protein: CASSFGGGGPADTQYF. The CDR3 region has the DNA TGTGCCAGCAGCTTTGGTGGGGGAGGGCCAGCAGATACGCAGTATTTT.

Details on this clone: The same CDR3 is also encoded by other DNA sequences in this sample. The chain combines TRBV5-1 with TRBJ2-7; tentatively, D is TRBD2 (6 bases). The CDR3 has 14 amino acids. Trimming took 3 bases from V and 2 from J, leaving 12 bases between them. Germline V gene data show CDR1 as SGHRS and CDR2 as YFSETQ. CDR3 in amino acids: CASSSGTSPYEQYF. CDR3 in DNA: TGCGCCAGCAGCTCCGGGACTTCTCCCTACGAGCAGTACTTC.

As to this clone: Other nucleotide sequences from this sample produce the same CDR3. The V gene is TRBV27, the J gene TRBJ1-4; 8 nucleotides agree with TRBD1. Germline CDR1 MNHEY, CDR2 SMNVEV (reference sequence). The J segment lost 6 bases and the V segment lost 3 bases, leaving 3 bases of the junction unmatched. This CDR3 is 14 amino acids long. The CDR3: CASSFDRGDEKLFF. CDR3 DNA sequence: TGTGCCAGCAGTTTCGACAGGGGTGATGAAAAACTGTTTTTT.

The genes are TRBV5-1 and TRBJ2-7; TRBD2 matches at 7 bases. V lost 0 bases to trimming and J lost 6 bases; unmatched junction nucleotides: 9. The CDR3 is 15 residues long. The germline CDR1 and CDR2 sequences are SGHRS and YFSETQ. The CDR3 protein is CASSLEWAGEFEQYF. CDR3 nucleotide sequence: TGCGCCAGCAGCTTGGAGTGGGCGGGAGAATTCGAGCAGTACTTC.

The rearrangement links TRBV6-2 or TRBV6-3 to TRBJ2-1, with 13 positions matching TRBD2. Germline assignment: CDR1 MNHEY and CDR2 SVGEGT. V dropped 4 bases and J dropped 7; count of bases not matched to a gene: 13. The CDR3 has 18 amino acids. The CDR3 bases are TGTGCCAGCAGTTCAAACTCTCCCGGGACTAGCGGGGTTAATGAGCAGTTCTTC. Translated, it gives CASSSNSPGTSGVNEQFF.

This chain links TRBV29-1 with TRBJ2-2; 13 bases align to TRBD2. With V trimmed by 5 bases and J by 6 bases, 3 bases remained unmatched. CDR3 length: 14 amino acids. Germline-derived CDR1 and CDR2 are SQVTM and ANQGSEA. Written as DNA, the CDR3 is TGCAGCGTTAGGACTAGCGGGAGTTCCGGGGAGCTGTTTTTT. Residues: CSVRTSGSSGELFF.